This T cell receptor (beta chain) appears in the sequencing data of a study of blood T cell repertoires in COVID-19. Study details: Donors in Cohort 3 counted as recovered after two negative PCRs, clearance, or symptom resolution. Samples of COVID-19 (acute and convalescent) were obtained from the United States, Italy and Spain. T cells, B-cell-depleted T cells, or PBMCs provided the cDNA or gDNA that served as material.

CDR3 length: 14 amino acids. Trimming pared 4 bases from V and 2 bases from J, leaving 9 bases between. Germline CDR1 and CDR2: SGHTA and FQGNSA. Sequencing was performed with immunoSEQ multiplex PCR; in TCRdb, only in-frame clones are kept and a portion is missing. Of 400,000 or so clones in the sample, around 87% are singletons; the top ten hold less than 2.5%. Ages ranged from about 18 to 89 years, with residence in around 24 US areas. The sequencing input was PBMCs or T cells enriched from blood (not recorded which). V and J are TRBV7-2 and TRBJ1-5; TRBD1 is a possible D gene (6 bases). This TCR came from a man aged 40-49 years in a cohort exposed to, infected with or recovered from COVID-19 (not recorded which). The CDR3, as DNA: TGTGCCAGCAGCTCGAACAGGGGCAATCAGCCCCAGCATTTT. Translated: CASSSNRGNQPQHF.